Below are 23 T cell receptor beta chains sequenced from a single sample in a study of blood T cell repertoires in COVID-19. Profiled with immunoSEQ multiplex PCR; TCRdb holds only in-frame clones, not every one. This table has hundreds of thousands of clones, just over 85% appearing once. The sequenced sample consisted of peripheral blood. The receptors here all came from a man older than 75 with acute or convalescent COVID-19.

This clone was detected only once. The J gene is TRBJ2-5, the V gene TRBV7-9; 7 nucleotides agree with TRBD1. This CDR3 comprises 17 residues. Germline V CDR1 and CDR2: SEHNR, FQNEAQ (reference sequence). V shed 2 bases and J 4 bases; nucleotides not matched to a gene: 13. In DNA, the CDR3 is TGTGCCAGCAGCTTATTGTTTAGGGGGCGCGAGCGAGAGACCCAGTACTTC. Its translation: CASSLLFRGRERETQYF.

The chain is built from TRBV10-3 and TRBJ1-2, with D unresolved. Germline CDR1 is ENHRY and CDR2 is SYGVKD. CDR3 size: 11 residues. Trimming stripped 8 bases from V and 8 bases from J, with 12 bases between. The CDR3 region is CAIWGGEGYTF. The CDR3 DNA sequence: TGTGCCATCTGGGGAGGTGAGGGCTACACCTTC.

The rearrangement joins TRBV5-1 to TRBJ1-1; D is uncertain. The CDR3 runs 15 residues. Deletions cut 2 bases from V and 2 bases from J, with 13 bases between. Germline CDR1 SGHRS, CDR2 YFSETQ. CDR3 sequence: CASSLALGGNTEAFF. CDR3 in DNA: TGCGCCAGCAGCTTAGCGCTCGGTGGTAACACTGAAGCTTTCTTT.

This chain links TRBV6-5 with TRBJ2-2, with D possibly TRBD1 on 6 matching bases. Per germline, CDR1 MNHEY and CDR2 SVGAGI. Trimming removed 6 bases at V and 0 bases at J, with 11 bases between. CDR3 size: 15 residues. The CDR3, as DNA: TGTGCCAGCAGAACGGGACAAGCGAACACCGGGGAGCTGTTTTTT. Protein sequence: CASRTGQANTGELFF.

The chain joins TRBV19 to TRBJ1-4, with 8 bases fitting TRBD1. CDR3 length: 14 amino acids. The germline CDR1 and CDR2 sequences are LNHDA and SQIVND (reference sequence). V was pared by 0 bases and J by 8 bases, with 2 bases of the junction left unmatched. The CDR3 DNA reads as TGTGCCAGTAGTATAGACAGGGGGCGAGAAAAACTGTTTTTT. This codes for CASSIDRGREKLFF.

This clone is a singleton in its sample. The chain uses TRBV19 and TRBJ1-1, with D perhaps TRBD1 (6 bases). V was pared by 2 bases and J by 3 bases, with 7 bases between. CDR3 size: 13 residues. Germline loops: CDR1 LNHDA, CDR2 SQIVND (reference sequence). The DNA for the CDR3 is TGTGCCAGTAGTATAAACAGGGACACTGAAGCTTTCTTT. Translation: CASSINRDTEAFF.

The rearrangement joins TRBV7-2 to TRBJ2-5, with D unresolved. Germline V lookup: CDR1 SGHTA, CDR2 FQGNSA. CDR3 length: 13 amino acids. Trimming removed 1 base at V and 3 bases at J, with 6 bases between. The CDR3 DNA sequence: TGTGCCAGCAGCTTAGGACATAAAGAGACCCAGTACTTC. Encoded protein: CASSLGHKETQYF. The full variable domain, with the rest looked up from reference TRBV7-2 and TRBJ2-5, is GAGVSQSPSNKVTEKGKDVELRCDPISGHTALYWYRQSLGQGLEFLIYFQGNSAPDKSGLPSDRFSAERTGGSVSTLTIQRTQQEDSAVYLCASSLGHKETQYFGPGTRLLVL.

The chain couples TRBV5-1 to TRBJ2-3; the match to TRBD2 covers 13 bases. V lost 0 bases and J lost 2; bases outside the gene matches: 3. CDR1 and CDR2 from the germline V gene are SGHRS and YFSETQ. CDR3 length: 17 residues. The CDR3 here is CASSLGLAGGLTDTQYF. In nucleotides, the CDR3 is TGCGCCAGCAGCTTGGGACTAGCGGGAGGACTCACAGATACGCAGTATTTT. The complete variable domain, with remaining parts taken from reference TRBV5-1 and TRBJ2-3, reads KAGVTQTPRYLIKTRGQQVTLSCSPISGHRSVSWYQQTPGQGLQFLFEYFSETQRNKGNFPGRFSGRQFSNSRSEMNVSTLELGDSALYLCASSLGLAGGLTDTQYFGPGTRLTVL.

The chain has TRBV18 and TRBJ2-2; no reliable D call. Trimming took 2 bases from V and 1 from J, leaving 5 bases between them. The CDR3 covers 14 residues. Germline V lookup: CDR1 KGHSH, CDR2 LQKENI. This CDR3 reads CASSPRQNTGELFF. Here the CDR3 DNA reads TGTGCCAGCTCACCAAGACAGAACACCGGGGAGCTGTTTTTT. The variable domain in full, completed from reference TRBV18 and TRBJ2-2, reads NAGVMQNPRHLVRRRGQEARLRCSPMKGHSHVYWYRQLPEEGLKFMVYLQKENIIDESGMPKERFSAEFPKEGPSILRIQQVVRGDSAAYFCASSPRQNTGELFFGEGSRLTVL.

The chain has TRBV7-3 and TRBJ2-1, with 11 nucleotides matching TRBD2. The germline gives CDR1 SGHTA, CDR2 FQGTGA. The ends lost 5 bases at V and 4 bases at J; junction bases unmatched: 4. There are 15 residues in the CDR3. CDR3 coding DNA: TGTGCCAGCAGCCAACTAGCGGGAGAGTACAATGAGCAGTTCTTC. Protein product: CASSQLAGEYNEQFF.

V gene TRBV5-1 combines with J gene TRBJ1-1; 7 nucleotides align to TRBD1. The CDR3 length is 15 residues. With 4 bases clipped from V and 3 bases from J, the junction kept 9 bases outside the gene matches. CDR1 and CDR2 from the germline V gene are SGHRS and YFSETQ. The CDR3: CASSHGQVGDTEAFF. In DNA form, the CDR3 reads TGCGCCAGCAGCCACGGACAGGTGGGAGACACTGAAGCTTTCTTT.

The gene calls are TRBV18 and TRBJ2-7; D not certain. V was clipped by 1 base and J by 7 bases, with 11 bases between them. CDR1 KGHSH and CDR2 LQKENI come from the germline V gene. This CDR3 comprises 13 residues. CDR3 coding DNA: TGTGCCAGCTCACCACGGTCGGGTCATGAGCAGTACGTC. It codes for CASSPRSGHEQYV.

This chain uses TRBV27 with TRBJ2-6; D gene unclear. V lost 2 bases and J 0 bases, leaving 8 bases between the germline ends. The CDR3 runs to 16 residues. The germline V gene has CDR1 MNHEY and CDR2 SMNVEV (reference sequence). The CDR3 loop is CASSLGWSSGANVLTF. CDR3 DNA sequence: TGTGCCAGCAGTTTAGGGTGGAGCTCTGGGGCCAACGTCCTGACTTTC. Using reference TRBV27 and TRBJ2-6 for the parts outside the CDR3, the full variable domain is EAQVTQNPRYLITVTGKKLTVTCSQNMNHEYMSWYRQDPGLGLRQIYYSMNVEVTDKGDVPEGYKVSRKEKRNFPLILESPSPNQTSLYFCASSLGWSSGANVLTFGAGSRLTVL.

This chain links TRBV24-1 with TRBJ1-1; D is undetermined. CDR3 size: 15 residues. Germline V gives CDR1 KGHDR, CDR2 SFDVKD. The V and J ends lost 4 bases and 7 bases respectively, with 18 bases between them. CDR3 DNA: TGTGCCACCAGTGACCATCGGGGAGGGCGGGGTGAAGCTTTCTTT. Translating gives CATSDHRGGRGEAFF.

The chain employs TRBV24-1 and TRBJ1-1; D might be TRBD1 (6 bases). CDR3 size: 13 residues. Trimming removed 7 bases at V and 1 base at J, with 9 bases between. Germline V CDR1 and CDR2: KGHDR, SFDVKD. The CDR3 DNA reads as TGTGCCACCAGGGGAGGGGGGAACACTGAAGCTTTCTTT. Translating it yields CATRGGGNTEAFF.

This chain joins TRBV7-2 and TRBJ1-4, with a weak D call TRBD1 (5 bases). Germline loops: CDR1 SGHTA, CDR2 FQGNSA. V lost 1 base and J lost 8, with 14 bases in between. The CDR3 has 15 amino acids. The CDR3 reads CASSLGQGLSEKLFF. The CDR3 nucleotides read TGTGCCAGCAGCTTAGGGCAGGGCCTGAGCGAAAAACTGTTTTTT.

In DNA form, the CDR3 reads TGTGCCAGCAGGCTAACAGGGGGCGACTATGGCTACACCTTC. It yields the protein CASRLTGGDYGYTF. The rearrangement uses TRBV14 and TRBJ1-2, with 9 bases aligning to TRBD1. After removal of 6 bases from V and 3 bases from J, the junction contained 5 bases not matched to a gene. Germline-derived CDR1 and CDR2 are SGHDN and FVKESK. This CDR3 region has 14 residues.

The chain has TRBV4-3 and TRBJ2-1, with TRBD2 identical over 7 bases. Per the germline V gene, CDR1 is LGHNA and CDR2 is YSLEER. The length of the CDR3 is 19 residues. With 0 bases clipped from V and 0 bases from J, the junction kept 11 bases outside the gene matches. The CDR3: CASSQDFPAGLSSYNEQFF. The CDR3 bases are TGCGCCAGCAGCCAAGATTTCCCAGCGGGACTGAGCTCCTACAATGAGCAGTTCTTC.

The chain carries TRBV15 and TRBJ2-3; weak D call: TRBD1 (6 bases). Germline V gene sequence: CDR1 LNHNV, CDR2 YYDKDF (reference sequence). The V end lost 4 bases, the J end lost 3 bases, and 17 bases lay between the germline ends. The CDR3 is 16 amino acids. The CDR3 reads CATSIPGGGGTDTQYF. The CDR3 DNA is TGTGCCACCAGCATTCCTGGGGGCGGAGGTACAGATACGCAGTATTTT.

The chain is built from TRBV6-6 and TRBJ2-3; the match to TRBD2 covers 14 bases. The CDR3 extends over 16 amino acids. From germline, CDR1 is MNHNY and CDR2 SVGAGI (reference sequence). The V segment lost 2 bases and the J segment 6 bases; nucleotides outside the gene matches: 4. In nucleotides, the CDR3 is TGTGCCAGCAGTTACCCGGGACTAGCGGGAGCTGATACGCAGTATTTT. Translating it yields CASSYPGLAGADTQYF.

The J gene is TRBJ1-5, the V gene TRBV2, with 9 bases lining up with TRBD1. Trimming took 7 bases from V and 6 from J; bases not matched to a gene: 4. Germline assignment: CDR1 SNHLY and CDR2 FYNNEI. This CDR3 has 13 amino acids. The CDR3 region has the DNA TGTGCCAGCACCGGACAGGGGCGTCAGCCCCAGCATTTT. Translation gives CASTGQGRQPQHF. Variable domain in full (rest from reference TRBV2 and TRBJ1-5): EPEVTQTPSHQVTQMGQEVILRCVPISNHLYFYWYRQILGQKVEFLVSFYNNEISEKSEIFDDQFSVERPDGSNFTLKIRSTKLEDSAMYFCASTGQGRQPQHFGDGTRLSIL.

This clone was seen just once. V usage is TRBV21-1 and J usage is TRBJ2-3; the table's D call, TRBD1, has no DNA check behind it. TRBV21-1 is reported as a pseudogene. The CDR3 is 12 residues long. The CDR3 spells CASSKEGQTQYF. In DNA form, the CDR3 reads TGTGCCAGCAGCAAAGAGGGACAGACGCAGTATTTT.

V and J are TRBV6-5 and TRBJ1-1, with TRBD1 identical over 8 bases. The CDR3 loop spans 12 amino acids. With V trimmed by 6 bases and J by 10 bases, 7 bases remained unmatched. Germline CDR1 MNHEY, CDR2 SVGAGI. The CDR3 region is CASSQQGGLAFF. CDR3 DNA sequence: TGTGCCAGCAGCCAACAGGGGGGCCTAGCTTTCTTT.